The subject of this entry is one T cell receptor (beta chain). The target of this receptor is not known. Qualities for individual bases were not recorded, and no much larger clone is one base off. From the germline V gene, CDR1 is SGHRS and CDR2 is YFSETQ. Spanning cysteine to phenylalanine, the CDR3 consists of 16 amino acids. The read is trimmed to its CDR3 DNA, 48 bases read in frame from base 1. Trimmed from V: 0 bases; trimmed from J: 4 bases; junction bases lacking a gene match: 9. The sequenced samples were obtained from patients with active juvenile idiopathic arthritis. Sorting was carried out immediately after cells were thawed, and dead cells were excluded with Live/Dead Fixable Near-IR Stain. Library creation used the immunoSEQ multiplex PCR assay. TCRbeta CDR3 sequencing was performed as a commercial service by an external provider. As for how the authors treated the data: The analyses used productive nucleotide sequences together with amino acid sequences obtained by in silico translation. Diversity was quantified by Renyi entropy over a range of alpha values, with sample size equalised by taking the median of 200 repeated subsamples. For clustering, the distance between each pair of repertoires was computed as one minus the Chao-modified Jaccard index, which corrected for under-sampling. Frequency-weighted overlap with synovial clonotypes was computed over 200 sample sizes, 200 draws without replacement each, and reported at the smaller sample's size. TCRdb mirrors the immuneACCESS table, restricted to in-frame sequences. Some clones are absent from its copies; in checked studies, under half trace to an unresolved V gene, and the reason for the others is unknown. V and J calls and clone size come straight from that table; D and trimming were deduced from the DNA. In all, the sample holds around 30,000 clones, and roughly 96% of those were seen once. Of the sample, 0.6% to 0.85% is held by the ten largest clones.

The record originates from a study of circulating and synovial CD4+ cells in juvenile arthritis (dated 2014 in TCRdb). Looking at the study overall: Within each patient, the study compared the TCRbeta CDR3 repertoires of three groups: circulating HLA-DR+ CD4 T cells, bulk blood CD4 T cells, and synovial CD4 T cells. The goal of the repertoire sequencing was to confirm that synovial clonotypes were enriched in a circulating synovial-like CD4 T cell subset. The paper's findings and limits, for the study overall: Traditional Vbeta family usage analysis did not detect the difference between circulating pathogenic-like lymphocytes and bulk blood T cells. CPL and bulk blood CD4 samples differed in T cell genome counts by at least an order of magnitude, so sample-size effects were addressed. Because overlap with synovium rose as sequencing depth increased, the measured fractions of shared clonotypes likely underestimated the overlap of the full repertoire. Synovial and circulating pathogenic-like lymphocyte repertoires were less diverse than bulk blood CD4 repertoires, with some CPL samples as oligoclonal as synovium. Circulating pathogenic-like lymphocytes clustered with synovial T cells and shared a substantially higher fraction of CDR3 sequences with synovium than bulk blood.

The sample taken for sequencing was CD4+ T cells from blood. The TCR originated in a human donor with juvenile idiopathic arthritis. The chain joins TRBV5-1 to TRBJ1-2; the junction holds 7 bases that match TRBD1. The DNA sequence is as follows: TGCGCCAGCAGCTTGGAGGGGGCAGGGGGAATCTATGGCTACACCTTC. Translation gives CASSLEGAGGIYGYTF.